Each of the 6 T cell receptor beta chains below was sequenced from the same sample in a study of blood T cell repertoires in COVID-19. The protocol was immunoSEQ multiplex PCR, while the TCRdb copy is restricted to in-frame clones and leaves out a portion. Of roughly 72,000 clones in the sample, 75% to 85% were seen once. The sample consisted of peripheral blood. The source of these receptors is a man in his sixties or seventies who had recovered from COVID-19.

The chain has TRBV7-2 and TRBJ2-1, with D possibly TRBD2 on 6 matching bases. The CDR3 has 15 amino acids. Trimming stripped 5 bases from V and 2 bases from J, with 13 bases between. Per the germline V gene, CDR1 is SGHTA and CDR2 is FQGNSA. The CDR3 sequence: CASSTRSGAYNEQFF. For the CDR3, the DNA is TGTGCCAGCAGCACTCGTAGCGGAGCCTACAATGAGCAGTTCTTC.

The chain uses TRBV5-5 and TRBJ1-2, with a possible D match to TRBD1 (5 bases). Per the germline V gene, CDR1 is SGHKS and CDR2 is YYEKEE (reference sequence). CDR3 length: 15 residues. Trimming left V 4 bases short and J 8 bases short, with 21 bases between. The CDR3 spells CASSKADNRILGYTF. The CDR3 DNA is TGTGCCAGCAGCAAGGCGGACAATAGGATTTTGGGCTACACCTTC.

The V gene is TRBV14, the J gene TRBJ2-7; no reliable D call. This CDR3 has 15 amino acids. V shed 1 base and J shed 5 bases, with 15 bases lying between them. CDR1 is SGHDN, CDR2 FVKESK, per germline. The DNA for the CDR3 is TGTGCCAGCAGCCAAGGGGCAACTCCGCAGGACGAGCAGTACTTC. Amino acid sequence: CASSQGATPQDEQYF.

The chain uses TRBV6-1 and TRBJ1-2; no firm D call. Germline V gene sequence: CDR1 MNHNS, CDR2 SASEGT. The CDR3 covers 15 residues. Trimming removed 0 bases at V and 2 bases at J, with 10 bases between. CDR3 DNA sequence: TGTGCCAGCAGTGAAGCGCCTGCGGAGAACTATGGCTACACCTTC. Translating it yields CASSEAPAENYGYTF.

The chain couples TRBV24-1 to TRBJ2-7; no reliable D call. The CDR3 extends over 13 amino acids. With 4 bases removed from V and 3 bases from J, the gap between germline ends came to 9 bases. Germline lookup yields CDR1 KGHDR and CDR2 SFDVKD. The CDR3 DNA follows: TGTGCCACCAGTGAAAATACACGCTACGAGCAGTACTTC. This encodes CATSENTRYEQYF.

The V gene is TRBV5-8, the J gene TRBJ2-1; 9 nucleotides agree with TRBD1. The CDR3 sequence is 13 residues long. V gave up 5 bases and J gave up 6 bases; unmatched junction bases: 3. The germline V gene has CDR1 SGHTS and CDR2 YDEGEE. In nucleotides, the CDR3 is TGTGCCAGCAGGGGACAGGGTGGCAATGAGCAGTTCTTC. This gives the protein CASRGQGGNEQFF. The variable domain in full, with the rest retrieved from reference TRBV5-8 and TRBJ2-1, is EAGVTQSPTHLIKTRGQQATLRCSPISGHTSVYWYQQALGLGLQFLLWYDEGEERNRGNFPPRFSGRQFPNYSSELNVNALELEDSALYLCASRGQGGNEQFFGPGTRLTVL.